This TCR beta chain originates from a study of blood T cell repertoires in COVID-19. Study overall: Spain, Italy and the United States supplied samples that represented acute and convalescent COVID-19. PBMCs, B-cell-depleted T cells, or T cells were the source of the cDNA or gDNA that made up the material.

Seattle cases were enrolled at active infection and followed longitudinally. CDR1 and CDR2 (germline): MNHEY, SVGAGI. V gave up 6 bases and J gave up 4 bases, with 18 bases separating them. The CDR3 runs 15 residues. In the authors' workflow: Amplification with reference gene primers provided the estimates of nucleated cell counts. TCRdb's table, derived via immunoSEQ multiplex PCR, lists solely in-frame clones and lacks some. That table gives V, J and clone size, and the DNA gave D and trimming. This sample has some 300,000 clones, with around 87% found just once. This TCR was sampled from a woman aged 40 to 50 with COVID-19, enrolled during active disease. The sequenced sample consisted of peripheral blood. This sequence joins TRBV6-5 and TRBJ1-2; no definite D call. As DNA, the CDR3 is TGTGCCAGCAGCCCAGTGAGGGCAGTACTCTATGGCTACACCTTC. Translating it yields CASSPVRAVLYGYTF.